This TCR beta chain is from a study of lymphopenia after photon versus proton radiotherapy. Profiled with immunoSEQ multiplex PCR; TCRdb holds only in-frame clones, not every one. The repertoire holds roughly 30,000 clones, with about 83% as singletons. The CDR3 extends over 12 amino acids. Germline assignment: CDR1 SGHDN and CDR2 FVKESK. The ends were cut back, 1 base at V and 12 bases at J, with 13 bases in the middle. This clonotype originated in a woman aged 55-69 years with cholangiocarcinoma. Some clones in this sample may be carry-over from other donors' samples. The chain joins TRBV14 to TRBJ2-7; no firm D call. The sample in question was peripheral blood, obtained from a patient treated with proton-based radiotherapy. CDR3 sequence (DNA): TGTGCCAGCAGCCAAGCCGCTAGTCGTAGGTACTTC. It codes for CASSQAASRRYF. Together with reference TRBV14 and TRBJ2-7, the CDR3 gives the full variable domain: EAGVTQFPSHSVIEKGQTVTLRCDPISGHDNLYWYRRVMGKEIKFLLHFVKESKQDESGMPNNRFLAERTGGTYSTLKVQPAELEDSGVYFCASSQAASRRYFGPGTRLTVT.